This T cell receptor (beta chain) was observed in a study of shared clonotypes between healthy human individuals. Study-wide context: Every donor yielded three CD4 naive, three CD4 memory, two CD8 naive and one CD8 memory plate.

CDR3 length: 14 residues. Per germline, CDR1 SEHNR and CDR2 FQNEAQ (reference sequence). V shed 5 bases and J shed 10 bases, with 20 bases lying between them. When replicate PCRs were run on sorted subsets, they used roughly 0.2 ug DNA, approximately 27,000 T cell genomes. Produced via immunoSEQ multiplex PCR; TCRdb's table is partial and in-frame only. The sample lists some 2.3 million clones, approximately 95% seen once, with about 0.39% in the top ten. Donors comprised healthy HIV-negative adults lacking recent acute infections or vaccinations. CD45RA-negative memory and CD45RA+ naive subsets were split from the CD4+ cells.

The source of this sequence is a young man in good health. Some clones in this sample may be carry-over from other donors' samples. Sequencing used naive CD4+ T cells from PBMCs. Subset specified: CD45RA+ positively selected. The rearrangement links TRBV7-9 to TRBJ1-2, with D possibly being TRBD1 (6 bases). The CDR3 here is CASSLGGAGKDYTF. The CDR3 nucleotides are TGTGCCAGCAGCCTAGGGGGAGCTGGCAAAGACTACACCTTC.